What follows are 27 T cell receptor beta chains derived from one specimen sequenced in a study of regulatory T cells in long-lasting Graves disease. Documented time point: newly diagnosed GD, antithyroid drugs for less than 3 months. Following extraction of RNA from PBMCs, that RNA was used to make the TCR library. Construction of the TCR beta libraries employed iRepertoire HTBI primers in conjunction with Arm-PCR of CDR3 regions. TCRdb recomputed calls from the multiplex PCR reads with MiXCR, one row per CDR3 protein. The sample records just over 600,000 distinct CDR3 sequences, 16% being singletons. The sample was also reused in another study, on T cells in Graves' hyperthyroidism and ophthalmopathy.

The starting material was peripheral blood mononuclear cells (PBMCs), obtained at new diagnosis, from a patient treated with antithyroid drugs. These receptors came from a woman aged 25 to 39 with Graves disease.

This clonotype has at least ten counts. The gene calls are TRBV12-3 or TRBV12-4 and TRBJ2-7; D not resolved. The length of the CDR3 is 13 residues. Trimming shortened V by 1 base and J by 2 bases, and 6 bases separated the two germline ends. The CDR3 DNA follows: TGTGCCAGCAGTTTAGGTTTCGCCTACGAGCAGTACTTC. Translated: CASSLGFAYEQYF.

This clonotype was counted ten times or more. The chain links TRBV7-9 to TRBJ2-1; TRBD2 aligns across 13 bases. The CDR3 extends over 16 amino acids. Germline CDR1 SEHNR, CDR2 FQNEAQ (reference sequence). J was trimmed by 7 bases and V by 3 bases; bases with no gene match: 6. The CDR3 DNA follows: TGTGCCAGCAGCTTGGGACTAGCGGGAACAAGAAATGAGCAGTTCTTC. It encodes CASSLGLAGTRNEQFF.

This chain uses TRBV10-2 with TRBJ2-1, with TRBD1 matching over 8 bases. J gave up 2 bases and V 6 bases, and 12 bases lay outside the gene matches. The CDR3 loop spans 17 amino acids. Germline V gives CDR1 WSHSY, CDR2 SAAADI. CDR3 in DNA: TGCGCCAGCAGCGACCTTTACAGGGGGGTCACCTACAATGAGCAGTTCTTC. Translation gives CASSDLYRGVTYNEQFF.

V and J are TRBV20-1 and TRBJ2-5; TRBD1 is a possible D gene (5 bases). Trimming took off 2 bases at V and 9 bases at J, with 13 bases between the two ends. The CDR3 loop spans 12 amino acids. In germline, CDR1 is DFQATT, CDR2 SNEGSKA (reference sequence). The CDR3 protein is CSARSTGLAQYF. CDR3 bases: TGCAGTGCTAGATCAACAGGTTTAGCCCAGTACTTC.

This chain connects TRBV28 to TRBJ2-7; D may correspond to TRBD1 or TRBD2 (5 bases each). V lost 3 bases, J lost 2 bases, and 14 bases lay in between. CDR3 length equals 15 residues. Per germline, CDR1 MDHEN and CDR2 SYDVKM. The DNA of the CDR3 is TGTGCCAGCAGTTTTAGTGGGACGGTGACCTACGAGCAGTACTTC. It is translated as CASSFSGTVTYEQYF.

This clonotype occurred a few times. The V and J genes are TRBV5-1 and TRBJ2-1; perhaps TRBD1 as D (5 bases). Germline loops: CDR1 SGHRS, CDR2 YFSETQ. The CDR3 runs to 14 residues. With 3 bases removed from V and 5 bases from J, the gap between germline ends came to 12 bases. DNA for the CDR3: TGCGCCAGCAGCTCAACAGGTTCCGACAATGAGCAGTTCTTC. Translating gives CASSSTGSDNEQFF.

This clonotype was seen repeatedly, ten times or more. The rearrangement uses TRBV6-1 and TRBJ1-4; D perhaps matches TRBD1 (6 bases). Trimming pared 5 bases from V and 4 bases from J, leaving 20 bases between. The CDR3 spans 17 residues. The germline V gene encodes CDR1 MNHNS and CDR2 SASEGT. DNA of the CDR3: TGTGCCAGCAGTTCGGCAGGGGTCCGTCACCGTAATGAAAAACTGTTTTTT. Its protein product is CASSSAGVRHRNEKLFF.

In its sample, this clonotype was seen a few times. This chain links TRBV19 with TRBJ2-1, with D hard to call. Germline CDR1 and CDR2: LNHDA and SQIVND (reference sequence). Trimming took 7 bases from V and 0 from J, leaving 22 bases between them. The CDR3 runs 18 residues. Written as DNA, the CDR3 is TGTGCCAGTAAAGTTTCTGGCACTCAAAAAAGCTCCTACAATGAGCAGTTCTTC. Its protein product is CASKVSGTQKSSYNEQFF.

Concerning this clonotype: A much larger clone lies one base from this, so it may be a read error. The rearrangement links TRBV9 to TRBJ1-1, with D possibly TRBD1 on 5 matching bases. The CDR3 is made up of 17 amino acids. Germline CDR1 and CDR2: SGDLS and YYNGEE. The CDR3: CVSSVGAGGILNTEAFF. CDR3 bases: TGTGTCAGCAGCGTAGGGGCCGGGGGAATACTCAACACTGAAGCTTTCTTT.

This clonotype was detected only a few times. This CDR3 reads CASSEMGNGGYTF. CDR3 in DNA: TGTGCCAGCAGTGAAATGGGAAATGGTGGCTACACCTTC. V gene TRBV6-2 or TRBV6-3 combines with J gene TRBJ1-2; D is undetermined. CDR1 and CDR2 from the germline V gene are MNHEY and SVGEGT. Trimming shortened V by 5 bases and J by 7 bases, and 14 bases separated the two germline ends. The CDR3 runs 13 residues.

With respect to this clonotype: A read error may be the cause here, since a much bigger clone is one base away. A read error is likely, as this CDR3 ends without the conserved phenylalanine or tryptophan. The chain recombines TRBV28 with TRBJ2-4; D unresolved. CDR1 and CDR2 from the germline V gene are MDHEN and SYDVKM. This CDR3 is 14 amino acids long. Trimming removed 6 bases from V and 8 bases from J, with 17 bases in between. CDR3 DNA: TGTGCCAGCAGGTCGGGCCCGTTATTCGACATTCAGTACCTC. Its translation: CASRSGPLFDIQYL.

This clonotype appeared many times. V is TRBV7-3 and J is TRBJ2-1; D not certain. Deletions cut 2 bases from V and 8 bases from J, with 13 bases between. The CDR3 length is 14 residues. Germline lookup yields CDR1 SGHTA and CDR2 FQGTGA. CDR3 protein: CASSLGPSSDEQFF. CDR3 DNA: TGTGCCAGCAGCTTAGGGCCCAGCTCGGATGAGCAGTTCTTC.

The sample holds many counts of this clonotype. The V call is TRBV6-1, the J call TRBJ1-4; D is undetermined. This CDR3 comprises 14 residues. The V end lost 7 bases, the J end lost 4 bases, and 13 bases lay between the germline ends. Germline loops: CDR1 MNHNS, CDR2 SASEGT. The CDR3 nucleotides are TGTGCCAGCACCCTCGGACTGAATAATGAAAAACTGTTTTTT. Protein: CASTLGLNNEKLFF.

A few counts support this clonotype. The chain is built from TRBV6-5 and TRBJ1-2; TRBD1 might be the D (5 bases). The CDR3 runs to 14 residues. Deletions cut 2 bases from V and 0 bases from J, with 7 bases between. Looked up from germline, CDR1 is MNHEY and CDR2 is SVGAGI. CDR3 protein: CASSYKDTNYGYTF. The CDR3 bases are TGTGCCAGCAGTTACAAGGACACTAACTATGGCTACACCTTC.

On this clonotype: A read error may explain this, as a much larger clone is one base away. Lacking the conserved final phenylalanine or tryptophan, this CDR3 likely reflects a read error. The chain employs TRBV6-5 and TRBJ2-7, with D maybe TRBD2 (6 bases). Deletions cut 2 bases from V and 3 bases from J, with 11 bases between. In germline, CDR1 is MNHEY, CDR2 SVGAGI. The CDR3 sequence is 14 residues long. The CDR3 loop reads CASSYGGGRYEQYS. For the CDR3, the DNA is TGTGCCAGCAGTTACGGGGGAGGCCGCTACGAGCAGTACTCC.

This clonotype occurred many times. The rearrangement links TRBV6-1 to TRBJ1-1; TRBD1 aligns across 10 bases. V dropped 6 bases and J dropped 0; count of bases not matched to a gene: 7. CDR3 length equals 16 residues. The germline CDR1 and CDR2 sequences are MNHNS and SASEGT. CDR3 loop: CASRPPDRGMNTEAFF. The CDR3 nucleotides read TGTGCCAGCAGACCCCCGGACAGGGGGATGAACACTGAAGCTTTCTTT.

In this sample, this clonotype turned up a few times. J is TRBJ2-3 and V is TRBV6-2 or TRBV6-3, with 7 bases matching TRBD2. Trimming at V came to 3 bases and at J to 3 bases, leaving 9 bases not matched to a gene. The CDR3 is 16 amino acids. Germline values: CDR1 MNHEY, CDR2 SVGEGT. The CDR3 nucleotides are TGTGCCAGCAGTTATCACGGGAGGTCTCGGACAGATACGCAGTATTTT. This codes for CASSYHGRSRTDTQYF.

This clonotype was counted many times. The rearrangement links TRBV6-5 to TRBJ1-5; D remains ambiguous. Between the trimmed V and J ends, which lost 2 bases and 2 bases, there was a span of 7 bases. CDR1 is MNHEY and CDR2 is SVGAGI in the germline V gene. The CDR3 runs 14 residues. CDR3 protein: CASSYNEGNQPQHF. CDR3 in DNA: TGTGCCAGCAGTTACAATGAGGGCAATCAGCCCCAGCATTTT.

About this clonotype: A much larger clone differs by one base, so this may be a read error. The chain recombines TRBV7-2 with TRBJ2-7, with 10 nucleotides matching TRBD2. From germline, CDR1 is SGHTA and CDR2 FQGNSA. The CDR3 length is 18 residues. The CDR3 loop is CASGLLAGNSASSYEQYF. For the CDR3, the DNA is TGTGCCAGCGGCTTACTAGCGGGGAACAGTGCAAGCTCCTACGAGCAGTACTTC.

This chain connects TRBV7-2 to TRBJ2-3; 7 bases map to TRBD1. Trimming took 1 base from V and 9 from J; bases not matched to a gene: 1. CDR1 SGHTA and CDR2 FQGNSA come from the germline V gene. This CDR3 has 12 residues. Here the CDR3 DNA reads TGTGCCAGCAGCTTAGACAGGGGAACGCAGTATTTT. Its translation: CASSLDRGTQYF.

This clonotype has a count of ten or more. V and J are TRBV11-2 and TRBJ2-5; the D gene is possibly TRBD1 (6 bases). Germline V gene data show CDR1 as SGHAT and CDR2 as FQNNGV. This CDR3 has 14 amino acids. V lost 0 bases to trimming and J lost 5 bases, with 10 bases between them. The CDR3 region is CASSLDPGVETQYF. The DNA for the CDR3 is TGTGCCAGCAGCTTAGACCCAGGGGTGGAGACCCAGTACTTC.

This clonotype was seen many times. J is TRBJ2-7 and V is TRBV2, with D tentatively TRBD2 (5 bases). There are 12 residues in the CDR3. From germline, CDR1 is SNHLY and CDR2 FYNNEI. Trimming took off 7 bases at V and 6 bases at J, with 13 bases between the two ends. In nucleotides, the CDR3 is TGTGCCAGCACACGCCTTCGGGGCGAGCAGTACTTC. This codes for CASTRLRGEQYF.

This clonotype has at least ten counts. The gene calls are TRBV6-5 and TRBJ1-2, with D unclear. The germline V gene encodes CDR1 MNHEY and CDR2 SVGAGI. Trimming cost V 2 bases and J 6 bases, with 16 bases left between them. The CDR3 has 15 residues. CDR3 in amino acids: CASSYRPVREDGYTF. As DNA, the CDR3 is TGTGCCAGCAGTTACCGTCCAGTGAGGGAGGATGGCTACACCTTC.

The count of this clonotype is one. The rearrangement links TRBV29-1 to TRBJ1-4; D might be TRBD1 (5 bases). V lost 4 bases and J lost 3, with 12 bases in between. Germline V gene data show CDR1 as SQVTM and CDR2 as ANQGSEA. This CDR3 has 14 amino acids. The CDR3 loop reads CSVAQGTANEKLFF. In DNA form, the CDR3 reads TGCAGCGTTGCCCAGGGAACGGCTAATGAAAAACTGTTTTTT.

This clonotype was seen a few times. The chain recombines TRBV30 with TRBJ2-5, with D perhaps TRBD1 or TRBD2 (5 bases each). Per the germline V gene, CDR1 is GTSNPN and CDR2 is SVGIG (reference sequence). Trimming took off 4 bases at V and 4 bases at J, with 10 bases between the two ends. CDR3 size: 12 residues. CDR3 loop: CAWIGASETQYF. In DNA form, the CDR3 reads TGTGCCTGGATCGGGGCTTCAGAGACCCAGTACTTC.

J is TRBJ2-1 and V is TRBV4-1; TRBD1 might be the D (5 bases). CDR3 size: 13 residues. Germline-derived CDR1 and CDR2 are MGHRA and YSYEKL. Trimming took 1 base from V and 7 from J, leaving 8 bases between them. CDR3 sequence (DNA): TGCGCCAGCAGCCAAGGACAGTGGAATGAGCAGTTCTTC. This codes for CASSQGQWNEQFF.

Many counts were recorded for this clonotype. V and J are TRBV7-2 and TRBJ1-6; the D gene is possibly TRBD1 (6 bases). Trimming removed 4 bases at V and 10 bases at J, with 20 bases between. CDR3 length equals 16 residues. Germline CDR1 SGHTA, CDR2 FQGNSA. The CDR3 coding sequence is TGTGCCAGCAGCTGGACGGGGGCCGGCCCGGGGTCACCCCTCCACTTT. Protein sequence: CASSWTGAGPGSPLHF.